The 21 T cell receptor beta chains presented below share a single source sample, sequenced in a study of blood T cell repertoires in COVID-19. Only in-frame clones appear in the TCRdb table, and some are missing; sequencing was by immunoSEQ multiplex PCR. The sample lists about 32,000 clones, approximately 83% seen once, with about 6% in the top ten. Sequenced sample: peripheral blood. Receptors were obtained from a woman of 80 years or more with active or convalescent COVID-19.

The V gene is TRBV4-1, the J gene TRBJ1-1; D remains unclear. The germline gives CDR1 MGHRA, CDR2 YSYEKL. This CDR3 spans 15 amino acids. V lost 0 bases, J lost 3 bases, and 11 bases lay in between. DNA for the CDR3: TGCGCCAGCAGCCAAGATCGGGAGGTGCACACTGAAGCTTTCTTT. Its protein product is CASSQDREVHTEAFF.

The chain links TRBV5-4 to TRBJ1-1; tentative D call: TRBD1 (5 bases). CDR3 length: 16 residues. Germline assignment: CDR1 SGHNT and CDR2 YYREEE (reference sequence). Trimming removed 3 bases from V and 5 bases from J, with 20 bases in between. This CDR3 reads CASSYPGGGVVTEAFF. Written as DNA, the CDR3 is TGTGCCAGCAGCTACCCGGGGGGGGGAGTGGTTACTGAAGCTTTCTTT.

The CDR3 DNA follows: TGTGCCAGCAGTCAGCGGGGTGCCGATCAGCCCCAGCATTTT. Encoded protein: CASSQRGADQPQHF. V and J are TRBV2 and TRBJ1-5; D remains unclear. From germline, CDR1 is SNHLY and CDR2 FYNNEI. The V end lost 5 bases, the J end lost 5 bases, and 13 bases lay between the germline ends. The length of the CDR3 is 14 residues.

The rearrangement uses TRBV30 and TRBJ2-7; 7 bases agree with TRBD1. Germline V gene lookup returns CDR1 GTSNPN and CDR2 SVGIG (reference sequence). This CDR3 is 13 amino acids long. After removal of 0 bases from V and 3 bases from J, the junction contained 2 bases not matched to a gene. CDR3: CAWSVAGGYEQYF. CDR3 DNA: TGTGCCTGGAGTGTAGCAGGGGGCTACGAGCAGTACTTC.

The chain combines TRBV5-6 with TRBJ1-2; D gene ambiguous. Trimming took off 4 bases at V and 4 bases at J, with 23 bases between the two ends. Germline V gene lookup returns CDR1 SGHDT and CDR2 YYEEEE. CDR3 size: 17 residues. Written as DNA, the CDR3 is TGTGCCAGCAGCCAGATACCGGGGTCTCGCTCATTCTATGGCTACACCTTC. Translation: CASSQIPGSRSFYGYTF.

The rearrangement joins TRBV28 to TRBJ1-6; a possible D gene is TRBD1 (5 bases). The CDR3 is made up of 15 amino acids. Per germline, CDR1 MDHEN and CDR2 SYDVKM. V was trimmed by 1 base and J by 4 bases, leaving 8 bases between them. The CDR3, as DNA: TGTGCCAGCAGTTTATCTCGACAGTATAATTCACCCCTCCACTTT. Protein: CASSLSRQYNSPLHF.

V is TRBV15 and J is TRBJ2-3; 7 nucleotides line up with TRBD2. The germline V gene has CDR1 LNHNV and CDR2 YYDKDF (reference sequence). The V segment lost 5 bases and the J segment 7 bases; nucleotides outside the gene matches: 6. This CDR3 is 13 amino acids long. The CDR3 nucleotides are TGTGCCACCAGCGGGAGGGAGGGATATACGCAGTATTTT. Protein sequence: CATSGREGYTQYF.

This chain connects TRBV7-2 to TRBJ2-7; a possible D gene is TRBD1 (6 bases). The CDR3 consists of 16 residues. Germline-derived CDR1 and CDR2 are SGHTA and FQGNSA. Trimming took off 1 base at V and 3 bases at J, with 16 bases between the two ends. The CDR3 sequence: CASSLVLALGGYEQYF. As DNA, the CDR3 is TGTGCCAGCAGCTTAGTTTTGGCCTTAGGGGGCTACGAGCAGTACTTC.

This clone occurred a few times. The rearrangement uses TRBV19 and TRBJ1-4; unclear D gene. Germline assignment: CDR1 LNHDA and CDR2 SQIVND (reference sequence). The CDR3 is made up of 12 amino acids. V lost 6 bases to trimming and J lost 10 bases, with 12 bases between them. In nucleotides, the CDR3 is TGTGCCAGTAGGAATAGGCCGGGAAAACTGTTTTTT. Its protein is CASRNRPGKLFF.

The chain couples TRBV11-3 to TRBJ1-3; a weak D match, TRBD1 (5 bases). Trimming shortened V by 5 bases and J by 7 bases, and 18 bases separated the two germline ends. Germline V gives CDR1 SGHNT, CDR2 YENEEA. CDR3 length: 15 residues. The CDR3 DNA sequence: TGTGCCAGCAGCCAACAAAGGGGCAGGGCGAACACCATATATTTT. This encodes CASSQQRGRANTIYF.

The chain carries TRBV5-1 and TRBJ2-7; 14 bases match TRBD2. The germline V gene encodes CDR1 SGHRS and CDR2 YFSETQ. The V gene end was trimmed by 4 bases and the J gene end by 6 bases; junction bases not matched to a gene: 6. The CDR3 consists of 15 residues. In nucleotides, the CDR3 is TGCGCCAGCAGCCAGGGACTAGCGGGAGTTACCGAGCAGTACTTC. The encoded protein is CASSQGLAGVTEQYF.

This clone has a handful of counts. The rearrangement uses TRBV3-1 (or the pseudogene TRBV3-2) and TRBJ1-1; weak D call: TRBD1 (5 bases). CDR3 length: 16 amino acids. Germline CDR1 is LGHDT and CDR2 is YNNKEL (reference sequence). Trimming took 2 bases from V and 4 from J, leaving 17 bases between them. CDR3: CASSQPQGRSGTEAFF. DNA for the CDR3: TGTGCCAGCAGCCAACCGCAGGGTAGGAGTGGCACTGAAGCTTTCTTT.

CDR3 DNA sequence: TGTGCCACCAGCAGTGGGGCCTCGGATACGCAGTATTTT. Translating gives CATSSGASDTQYF. The rearrangement links TRBV15 to TRBJ2-3, with TRBD1 as a possible D gene (5 bases). The CDR3 is 13 amino acids. V lost 3 bases and J lost 6, with 10 bases in between. Per germline, CDR1 LNHNV and CDR2 YYDKDF (reference sequence).

The chain combines TRBV19 with TRBJ1-3; D uncertain. Germline V gene sequence: CDR1 LNHDA, CDR2 SQIVND (reference sequence). Trimming stripped 1 base from V and 3 bases from J, with 13 bases between. The CDR3 spans 16 residues. CDR3 residues: CASSIGRRRYGNTIYF. The DNA of the CDR3 is TGTGCCAGTAGTATAGGGAGGAGAAGGTATGGAAACACCATATATTTT.

The chain has TRBV6-5 and TRBJ1-6; D possibly corresponds to TRBD1 (5 bases). The CDR3 runs to 15 residues. Germline CDR1 MNHEY, CDR2 SVGAGI. With 2 bases removed from V and 9 bases from J, the gap between germline ends came to 14 bases. The CDR3 nucleotides read TGTGCCAGCAGTTACGGGGTCGGGGGAACTTCACCCCTCCACTTT. It codes for CASSYGVGGTSPLHF.

The V gene is TRBV6-5, the J gene TRBJ1-1; no definite D call. The CDR3 is 12 amino acids. Per germline, CDR1 MNHEY and CDR2 SVGAGI. Trimming took 0 bases from V and 9 from J, leaving 8 bases between them. In DNA, the CDR3 is TGTGCCAGCAGTTACTCGACCGGGAAAGCTTTCTTT. Translating gives CASSYSTGKAFF.

Written as DNA, the CDR3 is TGTGCCAGCAGCTTAGAGCGGGAGTTCGCAGATACGCAGTATTTT. This gives the protein CASSLEREFADTQYF. The chain combines TRBV7-9 with TRBJ2-3; TRBD2 agrees at 8 bases. This CDR3 is built from 15 residues. J lost 4 bases, V lost 1 base, and 4 bases had no gene match. Germline V gene lookup returns CDR1 SEHNR and CDR2 FQNEAQ (reference sequence). The full variable domain, with the rest looked up from reference TRBV7-9 and TRBJ2-3, is DTGVSQNPRHKITKRGQNVTFRCDPISEHNRLYWYRQTLGQGPEFLTYFQNEAQLEKSRLLSDRFSAERPKGSFSTLEIQRTEQGDSAMYLCASSLEREFADTQYFGPGTRLTVL.

The rearrangement links TRBV7-3 to TRBJ2-5; 7 nucleotides match TRBD1. V was clipped by 8 bases and J by 3 bases; unmatched bases: 9. The CDR3 is 14 residues long. The germline CDR1 and CDR2 sequences are SGHTA and FQGTGA. This CDR3 is CASSQGQTKETQYF. The CDR3 DNA is TGTGCCAGCTCCCAGGGACAGACAAAAGAGACCCAGTACTTC.

The CDR3 coding sequence is TGTGCCTGGAGCACGACGGAGTACGTTACCCAGTACTTC. It encodes CAWSTTEYVTQYF. The genes are TRBV30 and TRBJ2-5; D is unresolved. Trimming cost V 3 bases and J 8 bases, with 16 bases left between them. The CDR3 loop spans 13 amino acids. Germline V lookup: CDR1 GTSNPN, CDR2 SVGIG (reference sequence).

V usage is TRBV3-1 (or the pseudogene TRBV3-2) and J usage is TRBJ1-4; no clear D gene. Germline-derived CDR1 and CDR2 are LGHDT and YNNKEL (reference sequence). The CDR3 has 17 amino acids. With 0 bases removed from V and 2 bases from J, the gap between germline ends came to 13 bases. The CDR3 DNA follows: TGTGCCAGCAGCCAAGAAGCAGGTCGGAGGACTAATGAAAAACTGTTTTTT. Translating gives CASSQEAGRRTNEKLFF.

This clone occurred a few times. The chain combines TRBV2 with TRBJ2-5; weak D call: TRBD2 (5 bases). Between the trimmed V and J ends, which lost 7 bases and 6 bases, there was a span of 9 bases. CDR3 length: 11 residues. Germline V gene lookup returns CDR1 SNHLY and CDR2 FYNNEI. CDR3 loop: CASTGEQTQYF. CDR3 coding DNA: TGTGCCAGCACCGGGGAACAGACCCAGTACTTC.